The 5 T cell receptor beta chains given below trace back to one sample, sequenced in a study of blood T cell repertoires in COVID-19. Sequencing was performed with immunoSEQ multiplex PCR; in TCRdb, only in-frame clones are kept and a portion is missing. The sample has about 140,000 clones; approximately 85% are singletons. Material: peripheral blood. The receptors derive from a man between 65 and 79 years old with acute or convalescent COVID-19.

This chain links TRBV4-2 with TRBJ1-1; the D gene is possibly TRBD1 (6 bases). Trimming took off 5 bases at V and 5 bases at J, with 21 bases between the two ends. There are 16 residues in the CDR3. Germline CDR1 LGHNA, CDR2 YNFKEQ. The CDR3 region is CASSSRRAVRGTEAFF. CDR3 DNA: TGTGCCAGCAGCTCTCGACGGGCTGTTAGGGGGACTGAAGCTTTCTTT.

This clone was counted only a few times. The chain employs TRBV6-6 and TRBJ2-2; D gene ambiguous. The V end was cut by 6 bases, the J end by 7 bases, with 6 bases between. Germline V gene sequence: CDR1 MNHNY, CDR2 SVGAGI (reference sequence). This CDR3 is built from 11 residues. CDR3 sequence: CASRSIGELFF. CDR3 coding DNA: TGTGCCAGCAGATCTATCGGGGAGCTGTTTTTT.

The rearrangement links TRBV10-2 to TRBJ2-4; 8 bases match TRBD1. The V and J ends lost 5 bases and 6 bases, in that order; junction bases with no gene match: 9. CDR1 is WSHSY, CDR2 SAAADI, per germline. The CDR3 has 15 residues. The CDR3 coding sequence is TGCGCCAGCAGTAAAGAGGACAGGGTTGGAAACATTCAGTACTTC. Encoded protein: CASSKEDRVGNIQYF.

The table lists this clone with a count of one. The genes are TRBV9 and TRBJ2-2; D not certain. The CDR3 is made up of 16 amino acids. Trimming removed 0 bases at V and 0 bases at J, with 9 bases between. CDR1 is SGDLS, CDR2 YYNGEE, per germline. The CDR3 sequence is CASSVARLANTGELFF. CDR3 in DNA: TGTGCCAGCAGCGTAGCTAGGCTGGCGAACACCGGGGAGCTGTTTTTT.

The chain employs TRBV6-5 and TRBJ2-7; TRBD1 matches at 8 bases. The CDR3 totals 13 residues. Unmatched junction bases numbered 6, after V lost 6 bases and J lost 5 bases. Germline assignment: CDR1 MNHEY and CDR2 SVGAGI. The CDR3 reads CASRRTGKNEQYF. CDR3 in DNA: TGTGCCAGCAGGAGGACAGGGAAAAACGAGCAGTACTTC.